Given below is one T cell receptor (beta chain) in context. Its antigen is still unknown. Measured with immunoSEQ multiplex PCR; TCRdb has only the in-frame clones, and not every one. The sample yields about 100,000 clones, around nine tenths seen once. The sample comes from a study of T cell responses to AZD1222 COVID-19 vaccine. Study-level background: Timing groups of about 4 and about 12 weeks for second doses were pooled. Findings and limits, study-wide: The number of AZD1222 recipients seropositive at baseline was only six.

The CDR3 is 16 amino acids. V gave up 0 bases and J gave up 2 bases, with 13 bases separating them. Germline assignment: CDR1 LGHNA and CDR2 YSLEER. This sequence was found in an adult in good health. The sequencing used peripheral blood, collected on day 0 of AZD1222 vaccination. The V and J genes are TRBV4-3 and TRBJ1-2; TRBD1 might be the D (6 bases). The CDR3 is CASSQDGQLRNYGYTF. CDR3 in DNA: TGCGCCAGCAGCCAAGACGGACAGTTGAGGAACTATGGCTACACCTTC.